These 6 T cell receptor beta chains were all obtained from the same sample, sequenced in a study of CD8+CD57+ T cells in acquired aplastic anemia. Selection for sequencing was limited to patients who had shown CD8+CD57+ cell expansion by flow cytometry. According to the study, genomic DNA was the template for TCR beta VDJ and CDR3 profiling. Via MiXCR, TCRdb re-called the reads, giving one row per CDR3 protein. The sample shows roughly 250,000 distinct CDR3 sequences, more than 45% of them seen only once. Sequenced sample: sorted CD4+, CD8+, or CD8+CD57+ T cells (not recorded which) from PBMCs. These receptors were collected from a human donor with aplastic anemia.

This clonotype was counted once. The rearrangement uses TRBV13 and TRBJ1-5; 7 bases map to TRBD1. The CDR3 runs to 14 residues. The V gene end was trimmed by 3 bases and the J gene end by 11 bases; junction bases not matched to a gene: 10. Germline V lookup: CDR1 PRHDT, CDR2 FYEKMQ (reference sequence). CDR3 region: CASSFRQGQETQHF. CDR3 DNA sequence: TGTGCCAGCAGCTTCAGACAGGGACAAGAGACCCAGCATTTT.

The chain combines TRBV12-3 or TRBV12-4 with TRBJ2-7; 12 nucleotides match TRBD2. Trimming took 5 bases from V and 4 from J; bases not matched to a gene: 3. This CDR3 has 14 amino acids. The DNA of the CDR3 is TGTGCCAGCAGTGGACTAGCGGGGTCGTACGAGCAGTACTTC. It yields the protein CASSGLAGSYEQYF.

Comment on this clonotype: One end of the junction does not line up with germline, which may come from a read error. This chain joins TRBV7-2 and TRBJ2-1, with 7 bases that match TRBD1. This CDR3 region has 14 residues. Germline V gene lookup returns CDR1 SGHTA and CDR2 FQGNSA. CDR3 bases: TGCGCCAGCAGCCAAGAGAGGGGGCTAAGGGAGCAGTTCTTC. Its protein is CASSQERGLREQFF.

About this clonotype: The junction departs from the called germline gene at one end, perhaps through a read error. CDR3 DNA sequence: TGTGCCAGCAGCTTAAAACAGCAAACATTC. Amino acid sequence: CASSLKQQTF. The genes are TRBV11-2 and TRBJ1-2; D is uncertain. CDR3 length: 10 residues. The germline V gene has CDR1 SGHAT and CDR2 FQNNGV.

J is TRBJ1-5 and V is TRBV7-8; D is unclear. CDR1 SGHVS and CDR2 FQNEAQ come from the germline V gene. Trimming took off 2 bases at V and 7 bases at J, with 12 bases between the two ends. The CDR3 is made up of 14 amino acids. CDR3 protein: CASSLTREGQPQHF. The DNA of the CDR3 is TGTGCCAGCAGCTTAACGAGGGAGGGCCAGCCCCAGCATTTT.

Note on this clonotype: Sequence at one end of the junction differs from germline and may be a read error. The CDR3 spells CATSAAPEETQYF. The CDR3 DNA is TGTGCCACCAGTGCGGCTCCGGAGGAGACCCAGTACTTC. The chain recombines TRBV10-3 with TRBJ2-5, with unresolved D. The CDR3 contains 13 residues. Looked up from germline, CDR1 is ENHRY and CDR2 is SYGVKD.